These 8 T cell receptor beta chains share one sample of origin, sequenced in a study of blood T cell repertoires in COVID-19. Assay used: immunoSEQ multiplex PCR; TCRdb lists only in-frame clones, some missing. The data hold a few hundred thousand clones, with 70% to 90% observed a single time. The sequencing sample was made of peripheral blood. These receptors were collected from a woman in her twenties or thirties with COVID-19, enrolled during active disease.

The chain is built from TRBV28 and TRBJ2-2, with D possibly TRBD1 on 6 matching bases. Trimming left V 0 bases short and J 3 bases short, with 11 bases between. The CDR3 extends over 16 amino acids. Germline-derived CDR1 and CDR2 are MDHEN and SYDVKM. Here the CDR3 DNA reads TGTGCCAGCAGTTTATGGGGGTCAGGGGACACCGGGGAGCTGTTTTTT. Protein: CASSLWGSGDTGELFF.

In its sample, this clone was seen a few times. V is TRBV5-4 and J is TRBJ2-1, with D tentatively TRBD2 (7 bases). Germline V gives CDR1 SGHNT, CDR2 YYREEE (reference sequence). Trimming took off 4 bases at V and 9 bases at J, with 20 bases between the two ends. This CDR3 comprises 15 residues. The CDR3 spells CASSAGLRGLGEQFF. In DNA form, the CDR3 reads TGTGCCAGCAGCGCGGGACTACGGGGGCTGGGTGAGCAGTTCTTC.

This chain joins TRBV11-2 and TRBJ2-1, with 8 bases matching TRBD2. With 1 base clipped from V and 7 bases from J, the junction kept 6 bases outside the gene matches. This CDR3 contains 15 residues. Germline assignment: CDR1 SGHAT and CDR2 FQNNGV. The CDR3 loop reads CASSLAGGPSNEQFF. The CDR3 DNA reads TGTGCCAGCAGCTTAGCGGGGGGGCCTTCGAATGAGCAGTTCTTC.

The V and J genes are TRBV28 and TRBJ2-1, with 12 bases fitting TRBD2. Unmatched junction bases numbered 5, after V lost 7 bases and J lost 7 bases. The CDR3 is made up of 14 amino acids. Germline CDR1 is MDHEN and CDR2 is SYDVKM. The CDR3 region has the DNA TGTGCCAGCACCCCCGGACTAGCGGGGAATGAGCAGTTCTTC. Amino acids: CASTPGLAGNEQFF.

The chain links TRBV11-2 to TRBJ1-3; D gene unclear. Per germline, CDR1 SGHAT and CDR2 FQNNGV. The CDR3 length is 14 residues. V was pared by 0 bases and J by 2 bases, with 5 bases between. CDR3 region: CASSLESAGNTIYF. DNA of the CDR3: TGTGCCAGCAGCTTAGAGTCAGCTGGAAACACCATATATTTT.

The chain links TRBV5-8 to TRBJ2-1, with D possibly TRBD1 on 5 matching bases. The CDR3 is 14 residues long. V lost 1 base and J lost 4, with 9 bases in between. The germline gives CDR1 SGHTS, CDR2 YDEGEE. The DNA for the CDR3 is TGTGCCAGCAGCTTGCGGTCAGGGTACAATGAGCAGTTCTTC. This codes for CASSLRSGYNEQFF.

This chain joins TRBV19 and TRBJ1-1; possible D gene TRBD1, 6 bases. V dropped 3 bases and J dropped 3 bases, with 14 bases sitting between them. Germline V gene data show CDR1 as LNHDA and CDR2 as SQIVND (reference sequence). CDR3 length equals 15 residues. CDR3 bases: TGTGCCAGTAGTATGGCCCAAGGGGGTCACACTGAAGCTTTCTTT. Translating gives CASSMAQGGHTEAFF.

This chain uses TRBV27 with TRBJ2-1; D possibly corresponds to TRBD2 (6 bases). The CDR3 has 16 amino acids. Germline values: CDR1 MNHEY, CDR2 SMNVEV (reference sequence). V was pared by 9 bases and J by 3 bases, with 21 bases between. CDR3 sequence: CASREPGEGGYNEQFF. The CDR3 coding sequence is TGTGCCAGTAGGGAACCGGGAGAGGGCGGCTACAATGAGCAGTTCTTC.